The 32 T cell receptor beta chains below all came from one sample that was sequenced in a study of cytomegalovirus exposure and HLA in healthy donors. The PCR ran on 60 Vbeta and 13 Jbeta primers. TCRdb's table, derived via immunoSEQ multiplex PCR, lists solely in-frame clones and lacks some. The sample has some 160,000 clones, around 81% seen once. Sequencing input: PBMCs. These TCRs come from a middle-aged man in good health and CMV-seronegative.

The V and J genes are TRBV5-1 and TRBJ1-1; D is unresolved. There are 15 residues in the CDR3. Germline V gene sequence: CDR1 SGHRS, CDR2 YFSETQ. V lost 2 bases, J lost 1 base, and 12 bases lay in between. CDR3 sequence (DNA): TGCGCCAGCAGCTTAATGGTACAGACGAACACTGAAGCTTTCTTT. Protein product: CASSLMVQTNTEAFF.

This chain links TRBV29-1 with TRBJ1-2; 7 nucleotides line up with TRBD1. This CDR3 contains 16 residues. J gave up 13 bases and V 4 bases, and 24 bases lay outside the gene matches. Germline-derived CDR1 and CDR2 are SQVTM and ANQGSEA. CDR3 DNA: TGCAGCGTTGCTAACACCGTGACAGGGATGACTATGGGTCGCACCTTC. Its translation: CSVANTVTGMTMGRTF.

CDR3 loop: CASSVESGGGRHTQYF. For the CDR3, the DNA is TGTGCCAGCAGCGTAGAAAGCGGGGGGGGCCGACATACCCAGTACTTC. This chain joins TRBV9 and TRBJ2-5, with TRBD2 matching 10 bases. Germline V gene data show CDR1 as SGDLS and CDR2 as YYNGEE. The V segment lost 0 bases and the J segment 8 bases; nucleotides outside the gene matches: 10. The CDR3 spans 16 residues.

The chain combines TRBV6-5 with TRBJ1-6; no firm D call. The V end was cut by 2 bases, the J end by 6 bases, with 11 bases between. The CDR3 runs to 15 residues. The germline CDR1 and CDR2 sequences are MNHEY and SVGAGI. The CDR3 DNA is TGTGCCAGCAGTTACGAGACACTCCGTAATTCACCCCTCCACTTT. This codes for CASSYETLRNSPLHF.

This chain connects TRBV5-1 to TRBJ2-7; D possibly corresponds to TRBD1 (8 bases). The germline gives CDR1 SGHRS, CDR2 YFSETQ. The CDR3 contains 15 residues. Trimming took 3 bases from V and 5 from J, leaving 18 bases between them. The CDR3 DNA follows: TGCGCCAGCAGCTGGGGGGGGACAGGTCCCGACGAGCAGTACTTC. Encoded protein: CASSWGGTGPDEQYF.

The chain couples TRBV7-2 to TRBJ1-3, with TRBD1 matching 7 bases. This CDR3 contains 15 residues. J was trimmed by 4 bases and V by 5 bases; bases with no gene match: 8. Germline V lookup: CDR1 SGHTA, CDR2 FQGNSA. This CDR3 reads CASSPYRDRGNTIYF. The CDR3 DNA sequence: TGTGCCAGCAGCCCATACCGGGACAGAGGAAACACCATATATTTT.

The chain recombines TRBV20-1 with TRBJ1-2; no firm D call. CDR1 DFQATT and CDR2 SNEGSKA come from the germline V gene (reference sequence). The V and J ends lost 3 bases and 4 bases respectively, with 3 bases between them. The CDR3 covers 10 residues. The CDR3 DNA reads as TGCAGTGCTAGGGCCTATGGCTACACCTTC. Protein sequence: CSARAYGYTF.

The CDR3 sequence is CASSYPGQGEAFF. Here the CDR3 DNA reads TGTGCCAGCAGTTACCCGGGACAGGGTGAAGCTTTCTTT. The chain combines TRBV6-5 with TRBJ1-1, with 9 positions matching TRBD1. In germline, CDR1 is MNHEY, CDR2 SVGAGI. After removal of 2 bases from V and 7 bases from J, the junction contained 2 bases not matched to a gene. The CDR3 has 13 residues.

This chain joins TRBV5-1 and TRBJ2-2; 10 positions match TRBD2. The CDR3 runs to 18 residues. V was clipped by 6 bases and J by 2 bases; unmatched bases: 13. CDR1 and CDR2 (germline): SGHRS, YFSETQ. The CDR3 is CASTPAWASGSNTGELFF. Here the CDR3 DNA reads TGCGCCAGCACTCCTGCGTGGGCTAGCGGGAGTAACACCGGGGAGCTGTTTTTT.

This chain joins TRBV5-6 and TRBJ1-6, with 8 bases fitting TRBD1. From germline, CDR1 is SGHDT and CDR2 YYEEEE. The CDR3 is made up of 16 amino acids. Germline trimming cut 0 bases from V and 10 bases from J; bases unmatched to any gene: 9. For the CDR3, the DNA is TGTGCCAGCAGCTTGGCGGGCAGGGGGCTAGGCTCACCCCTCCACTTT. It yields the protein CASSLAGRGLGSPLHF. Variable domain in full (rest from reference TRBV5-6 and TRBJ1-6): DAGVTQSPTHLIKTRGQQVTLRCSPKSGHDTVSWYQQALGQGPQFIFQYYEEEERQRGNFPDRFSGHQFPNYSSELNVNALLLGDSALYLCASSLAGRGLGSPLHFGNGTRLTVT.

The chain carries TRBV29-1 and TRBJ1-1; 10 bases agree with TRBD1. With V trimmed by 0 bases and J by 8 bases, 6 bases remained unmatched. The CDR3 contains 14 residues. Germline V gene lookup returns CDR1 SQVTM and CDR2 ANQGSEA. CDR3 in DNA: TGCAGCGTTGAAGATCGTGACAGGGGGCCCGAAGCTTTCTTT. It codes for CSVEDRDRGPEAFF.

The V call is TRBV5-1, the J call TRBJ2-7, with D perhaps TRBD2 (5 bases). Germline V gene data show CDR1 as SGHRS and CDR2 as YFSETQ. V lost 2 bases to trimming and J lost 2 bases, with 11 bases between them. The CDR3 runs to 14 residues. DNA for the CDR3: TGCGCCAGCAGCTTATCGGGGTACACCTACGAGCAGTACTTC. Its translation: CASSLSGYTYEQYF.

The gene calls are TRBV19 and TRBJ1-6; the match to TRBD1 covers 7 bases. This CDR3 comprises 15 residues. Per the germline V gene, CDR1 is LNHDA and CDR2 is SQIVND (reference sequence). The V segment lost 5 bases and the J segment 6 bases; nucleotides outside the gene matches: 7. The chain's CDR3 is CASSVYRGGNSPLHF. CDR3 nucleotides: TGTGCCAGTAGTGTATACAGGGGTGGTAATTCACCCCTCCACTTT.

V and J are TRBV27 and TRBJ1-2; tentative D call: TRBD1 (5 bases). The germline CDR1 and CDR2 sequences are MNHEY and SMNVEV (reference sequence). CDR3 length: 14 residues. V lost 6 bases and J lost 4, with 15 bases in between. The CDR3 bases are TGTGCCAGCAGACGACTGACAGAGAGCTATGGCTACACCTTC. Encoded protein: CASRRLTESYGYTF.

The chain joins TRBV9 to TRBJ1-1, with TRBD1 identical over 7 bases. V lost 7 bases, J lost 3 bases, and 6 bases stayed unmatched. CDR1 is SGDLS and CDR2 is YYNGEE in the germline V gene. This CDR3 has 13 residues. Here the CDR3 reads CASSRDSYTEAFF. CDR3 DNA: TGTGCCAGCTCCCGGGACAGCTACACTGAAGCTTTCTTT.

The CDR3 nucleotides are TGCAGCGTCATTGACAGCGACTCCTACGAGCAGTACTTC. Its protein is CSVIDSDSYEQYF. V gene TRBV29-1 combines with J gene TRBJ2-7; a weak D match, TRBD1 (5 bases). This CDR3 contains 13 residues. Deletions cut 6 bases from V and 0 bases from J, with 12 bases between. CDR1 is SQVTM, CDR2 ANQGSEA, per germline.

J is TRBJ2-2 and V is TRBV9, with 10 bases that match TRBD2. With 4 bases clipped from V and 7 bases from J, the junction kept 13 bases outside the gene matches. CDR3 size: 17 residues. Germline V gene lookup returns CDR1 SGDLS and CDR2 YYNGEE. The CDR3 loop is CASSQGNSGGPYGELFF. Here the CDR3 DNA reads TGTGCCAGCAGCCAGGGGAATAGCGGGGGGCCTTACGGGGAGCTGTTTTTT.

About this clone: Germline is not matched at one junction end, which may reflect a read error. The chain couples TRBV9 to TRBJ2-2, with 9 nucleotides matching TRBD2. This CDR3 has 15 amino acids. Germline V gene sequence: CDR1 SGDLS, CDR2 YYNGEE. CDR3 loop: CASRVAGVGTGELFF. The CDR3 nucleotides are TGTGCCAGCAGAGTAGCGGGAGTAGGGACCGGGGAGCTGTTTTTT.

This chain uses TRBV5-1 with TRBJ2-1, with TRBD1 matching over 7 bases. This CDR3 is 17 amino acids long. Unmatched junction bases numbered 13, after V lost 4 bases and J lost 3 bases. Germline CDR1 SGHRS, CDR2 YFSETQ. CDR3 coding DNA: TGCGCCAGCAGCCCGTTCCAGAGGACAGGATACTACAATGAGCAGTTCTTC. This codes for CASSPFQRTGYYNEQFF.

This chain connects TRBV13 to TRBJ1-2; TRBD1 is a possible D gene (5 bases). V was shortened by 3 bases and J by 5 bases, with 13 bases between the two germline ends. Germline V gene data show CDR1 as PRHDT and CDR2 as FYEKMQ (reference sequence). The CDR3 is 14 amino acids. The DNA of the CDR3 is TGTGCCAGCAGCTTTAGGGGCTTGGGATATGGCTACACCTTC. As protein: CASSFRGLGYGYTF.

This clone was observed a handful of times. The CDR3 DNA sequence: TGTGCCAGCAGCTTGGACAGTCAGTGGACTGAAGCTTTCTTT. This encodes CASSLDSQWTEAFF. The chain has TRBV5-6 and TRBJ1-1; D is ambiguous. V was trimmed by 0 bases and J by 5 bases, leaving 11 bases between them. CDR1 SGHDT and CDR2 YYEEEE come from the germline V gene. CDR3 size: 14 residues.

This clone was observed once. The J gene is TRBJ2-1, the V gene TRBV5-1; tentative D call: TRBD2 (6 bases). V lost 2 bases, J lost 10 bases, and 25 bases lay in between. The CDR3 consists of 17 residues. The germline V gene encodes CDR1 SGHRS and CDR2 YFSETQ. DNA of the CDR3: TGCGCCAGCAGCTTCGGGGGTACGGGACTCCAAACTACGGAGCAGTTCTTC. Translated: CASSFGGTGLQTTEQFF.

The chain is built from TRBV19 and TRBJ2-3; 16 nucleotides agree with TRBD2. With V trimmed by 4 bases and J by 8 bases, 9 bases remained unmatched. Germline lookup yields CDR1 LNHDA and CDR2 SQIVND (reference sequence). The CDR3 covers 17 residues. The CDR3 region has the DNA TGTGCCAGTAGTACCACGGGACTAGCGGGGGGGCAATTTACGCAGTATTTT. This encodes CASSTTGLAGGQFTQYF.

J is TRBJ2-4 and V is TRBV4-3; 8 positions match TRBD1. Germline V gene sequence: CDR1 LGHNA, CDR2 YSLEER. V shed 4 bases and J 6 bases; nucleotides not matched to a gene: 11. The length of the CDR3 is 16 residues. DNA of the CDR3: TGCGCCAGCAGCCTCGTGACAGGGGCCCGTGTAAACATTCAGTACTTC. As protein: CASSLVTGARVNIQYF.

This clone was seen a handful of times. The chain employs TRBV4-1 and TRBJ2-1; 8 bases map to TRBD1. Germline V CDR1 and CDR2: MGHRA, YSYEKL. This CDR3 has 18 amino acids. After removal of 1 base from V and 6 bases from J, the junction contained 14 bases not matched to a gene. CDR3 loop: CASSQVKGGQERVNEQFF. In DNA form, the CDR3 reads TGCGCCAGCAGCCAAGTTAAGGGGGGACAGGAAAGGGTCAATGAGCAGTTCTTC.

The chain is built from TRBV14 and TRBJ2-7; D remains unclear. V was clipped by 5 bases and J by 2 bases, with 10 bases between them. This CDR3 has 13 residues. Germline CDR1 SGHDN, CDR2 FVKESK. CDR3 DNA sequence: TGTGCCAGCAGCTCGACATTTACCTACGAGCAGTACTTC. It encodes CASSSTFTYEQYF.

V is TRBV18 and J is TRBJ2-7; 7 bases are shared with TRBD2. J gave up 1 base and V 2 bases, and 5 bases lay outside the gene matches. CDR1 is KGHSH and CDR2 is LQKENI in the germline V gene. This CDR3 contains 15 residues. The CDR3 reads CASSPSQGGSYEQYF. The CDR3 bases are TGTGCCAGCTCACCAAGCCAGGGAGGGTCCTACGAGCAGTACTTC.

The V and J genes are TRBV6-6 and TRBJ2-5; 9 positions match TRBD2. The J call may be wrong; the DNA end is better matched by TRBJ2-7. This CDR3 region has 16 residues. In germline, CDR1 is MNHNY, CDR2 SVGAGI (reference sequence). The CDR3 DNA reads as TGTGCCAGCAGTTACCCTAGCGGGGAGTTCTCCTACGAGCAGTACTTC. Amino acids: CASSYPSGEFSYEQYF.

The chain is built from TRBV6-1 and TRBJ1-1; D possibly corresponds to TRBD1 (6 bases). Germline V gene data show CDR1 as MNHNS and CDR2 as SASEGT. The CDR3 extends over 15 amino acids. Trimming removed 3 bases at V and 0 bases at J, with 11 bases between. The CDR3 reads CASSDHGQMNTEAFF. The CDR3 region has the DNA TGTGCCAGCAGTGACCACGGACAGATGAACACTGAAGCTTTCTTT.

V is TRBV29-1 and J is TRBJ1-2, with TRBD1 identical over 8 bases. The germline V gene has CDR1 SQVTM and CDR2 ANQGSEA. Germline trimming cut 6 bases from V and 4 bases from J; bases unmatched to any gene: 7. The CDR3 spans 13 residues. The CDR3 DNA is TGCAGCGTAGTGACAGGGGAGGCCTATGGCTACACCTTC. Translating it yields CSVVTGEAYGYTF.

The chain combines TRBV7-2 with TRBJ2-7, with D perhaps matching TRBD1 (6 bases). The CDR3 has 17 residues. Trimming took 5 bases from V and 1 from J, leaving 21 bases between them. CDR1 is SGHTA and CDR2 is FQGNSA in the germline V gene. CDR3 residues: CASSPPDRDSYSYEQYF. CDR3 nucleotides: TGTGCCAGCAGCCCCCCGGACAGAGATTCGTATTCCTACGAGCAGTACTTC.

The chain carries TRBV2 and TRBJ2-7; unclear D gene. The CDR3 runs to 14 residues. CDR1 and CDR2 (germline): SNHLY, FYNNEI. V lost 5 bases and J lost 3, with 14 bases in between. CDR3 region: CASSYNVVLYEQYF. DNA for the CDR3: TGTGCCAGCAGTTACAATGTGGTTCTCTACGAGCAGTACTTC.